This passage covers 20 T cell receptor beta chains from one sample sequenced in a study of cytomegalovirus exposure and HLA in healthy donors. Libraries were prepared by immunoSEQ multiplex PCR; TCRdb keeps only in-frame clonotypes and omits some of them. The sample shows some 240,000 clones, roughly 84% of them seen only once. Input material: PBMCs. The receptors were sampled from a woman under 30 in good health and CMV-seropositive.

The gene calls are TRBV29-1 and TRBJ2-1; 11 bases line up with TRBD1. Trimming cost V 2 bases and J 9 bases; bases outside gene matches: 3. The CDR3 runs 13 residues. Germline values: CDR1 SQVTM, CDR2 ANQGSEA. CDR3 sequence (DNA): TGCAGCGTTGAACCGGACAGGGGGCGTGAGCAGTTCTTC. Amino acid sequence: CSVEPDRGREQFF.

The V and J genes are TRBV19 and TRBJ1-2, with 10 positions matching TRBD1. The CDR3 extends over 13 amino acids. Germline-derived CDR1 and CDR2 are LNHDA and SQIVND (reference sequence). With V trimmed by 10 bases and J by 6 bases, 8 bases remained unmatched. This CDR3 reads CATRDRGWDGYTF. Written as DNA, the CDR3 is TGTGCCACCAGGGACAGGGGATGGGATGGCTACACCTTC.

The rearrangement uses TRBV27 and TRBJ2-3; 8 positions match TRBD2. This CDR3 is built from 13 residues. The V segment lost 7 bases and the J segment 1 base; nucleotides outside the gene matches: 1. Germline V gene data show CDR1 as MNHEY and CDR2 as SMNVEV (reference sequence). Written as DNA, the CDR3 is TGTGCCAGCAAACTAGCGGGCACAGATACGCAGTATTTT. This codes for CASKLAGTDTQYF.

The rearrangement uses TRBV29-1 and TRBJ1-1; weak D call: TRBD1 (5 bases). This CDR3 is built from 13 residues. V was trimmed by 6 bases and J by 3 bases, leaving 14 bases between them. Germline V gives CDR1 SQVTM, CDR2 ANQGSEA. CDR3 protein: CSVRTIGDTEAFF. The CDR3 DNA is TGCAGCGTCCGTACTATAGGGGACACTGAAGCTTTCTTT.

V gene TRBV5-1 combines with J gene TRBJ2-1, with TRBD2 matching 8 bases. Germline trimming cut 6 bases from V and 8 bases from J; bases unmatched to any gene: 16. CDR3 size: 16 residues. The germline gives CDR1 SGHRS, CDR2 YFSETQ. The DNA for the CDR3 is TGCGCCAGCACCACCGAGTCCAGCGGGAGTCGTTATGAGCAGTTCTTC. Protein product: CASTTESSGSRYEQFF. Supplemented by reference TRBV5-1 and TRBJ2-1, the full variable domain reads KAGVTQTPRYLIKTRGQQVTLSCSPISGHRSVSWYQQTPGQGLQFLFEYFSETQRNKGNFPGRFSGRQFSNSRSEMNVSTLELGDSALYLCASTTESSGSRYEQFFGPGTRLTVL.

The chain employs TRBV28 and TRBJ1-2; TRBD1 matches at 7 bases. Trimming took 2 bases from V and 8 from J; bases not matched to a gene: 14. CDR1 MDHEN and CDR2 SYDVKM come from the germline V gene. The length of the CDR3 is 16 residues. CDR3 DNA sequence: TGTGCCAGCAGTTTACGAGGACAGGACACTGGAGAAGGCTACACCTTC. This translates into CASSLRGQDTGEGYTF.

CDR3 region: CASSGPRASGSQETQYF. Here the CDR3 DNA reads TGTGCCAGCAGTGGCCCCCGCGCCAGCGGGAGTCAGGAGACCCAGTACTTC. This chain links TRBV25-1 with TRBJ2-5; TRBD2 matches at 8 bases. The CDR3 consists of 17 residues. Germline V gene lookup returns CDR1 MGHDK and CDR2 SYGVNS. Trimming cost V 4 bases and J 5 bases; bases outside gene matches: 15.

In nucleotides, the CDR3 is TGTGCCTGGAGTCAAAACAATGAGCAGTTCTTC. This sequence encodes CAWSQNNEQFF. The chain combines TRBV30 with TRBJ2-1, with D uncertain. Germline loops: CDR1 GTSNPN, CDR2 SVGIG (reference sequence). With 2 bases removed from V and 5 bases from J, the gap between germline ends came to 4 bases. CDR3 length equals 11 residues.

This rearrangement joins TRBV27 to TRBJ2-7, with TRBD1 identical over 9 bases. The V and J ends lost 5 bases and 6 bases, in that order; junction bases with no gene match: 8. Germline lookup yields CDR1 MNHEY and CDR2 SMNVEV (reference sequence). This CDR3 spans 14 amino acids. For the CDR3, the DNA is TGTGCCAGCAGTGTGGGACAGGGACCGCTCGAGCAGTACTTC. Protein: CASSVGQGPLEQYF.

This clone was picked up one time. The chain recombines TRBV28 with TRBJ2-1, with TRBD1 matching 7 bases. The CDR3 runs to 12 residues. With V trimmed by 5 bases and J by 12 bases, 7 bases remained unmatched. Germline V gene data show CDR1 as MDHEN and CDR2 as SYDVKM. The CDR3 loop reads CASSQLRDRQFF. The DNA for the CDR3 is TGTGCCAGCAGTCAACTCCGGGACAGGCAGTTCTTC.

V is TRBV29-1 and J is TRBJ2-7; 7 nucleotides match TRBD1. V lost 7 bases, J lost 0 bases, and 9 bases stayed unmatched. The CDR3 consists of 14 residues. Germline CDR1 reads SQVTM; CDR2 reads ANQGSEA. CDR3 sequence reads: CSGRGPTLSYEQYF. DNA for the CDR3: TGCAGCGGAAGGGGGCCCACCCTCTCCTACGAGCAGTACTTC.

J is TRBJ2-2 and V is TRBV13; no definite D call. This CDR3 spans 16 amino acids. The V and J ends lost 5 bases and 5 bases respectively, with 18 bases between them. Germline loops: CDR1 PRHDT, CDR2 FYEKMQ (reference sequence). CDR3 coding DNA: TGTGCCAGCAGCGATGTTGACCGCCGCGGAACCGGGGAGCTGTTTTTT. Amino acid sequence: CASSDVDRRGTGELFF.

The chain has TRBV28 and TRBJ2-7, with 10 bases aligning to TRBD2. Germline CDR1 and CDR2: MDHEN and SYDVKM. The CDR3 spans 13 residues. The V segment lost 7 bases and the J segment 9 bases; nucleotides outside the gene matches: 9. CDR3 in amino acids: CASTPGTSESQYF. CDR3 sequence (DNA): TGTGCCAGCACCCCAGGGACTAGCGAATCGCAGTACTTC.

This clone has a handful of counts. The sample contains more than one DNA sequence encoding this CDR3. The CDR3 protein is CAISGQGGTEAFF. In DNA, the CDR3 is TGTGCCATCAGTGGACAGGGGGGCACTGAAGCTTTCTTT. This chain links TRBV10-3 with TRBJ1-1; 9 bases are a match to TRBD1. The CDR3 is 13 residues long. Germline V gene sequence: CDR1 ENHRY, CDR2 SYGVKD. Trimming took 4 bases from V and 4 from J; bases not matched to a gene: 1.

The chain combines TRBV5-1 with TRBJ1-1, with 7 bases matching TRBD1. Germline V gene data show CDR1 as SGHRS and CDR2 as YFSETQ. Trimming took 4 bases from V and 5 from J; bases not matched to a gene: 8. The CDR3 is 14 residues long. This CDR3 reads CASSLGTVGTEAFF. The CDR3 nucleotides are TGCGCCAGCAGCCTTGGGACAGTAGGTACTGAAGCTTTCTTT.

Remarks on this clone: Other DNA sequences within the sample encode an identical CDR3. The CDR3 loop is CAWSVQGSEKLFF. The CDR3 DNA reads TGTGCCTGGAGTGTACAGGGGTCTGAAAAACTGTTTTTT. The rearrangement uses TRBV30 and TRBJ1-4; TRBD1 matches at 7 bases. This CDR3 has 13 residues. Trimming at V came to 0 bases and at J to 7 bases, leaving 2 bases not matched to a gene. The germline V gene encodes CDR1 GTSNPN and CDR2 SVGIG (reference sequence).

CDR3 nucleotide sequence: TGTGCCAGCAGCTTAGCGGGAGATTTGGTCGAGCAGTACTTC. Translating it yields CASSLAGDLVEQYF. This chain joins TRBV7-2 and TRBJ2-7, with a weak D call TRBD2 (5 bases). Trimming pared 0 bases from V and 6 bases from J, leaving 12 bases between. The CDR3 loop spans 14 amino acids. The germline V gene encodes CDR1 SGHTA and CDR2 FQGNSA.

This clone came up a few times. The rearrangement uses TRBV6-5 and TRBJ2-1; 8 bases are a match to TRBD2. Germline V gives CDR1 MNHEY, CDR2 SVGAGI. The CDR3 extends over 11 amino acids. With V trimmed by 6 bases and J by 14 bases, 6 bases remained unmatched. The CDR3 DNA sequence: TGTGCCAGCAGCAGCGGGACTAGTGAGTTCTTC. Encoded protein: CASSSGTSEFF.

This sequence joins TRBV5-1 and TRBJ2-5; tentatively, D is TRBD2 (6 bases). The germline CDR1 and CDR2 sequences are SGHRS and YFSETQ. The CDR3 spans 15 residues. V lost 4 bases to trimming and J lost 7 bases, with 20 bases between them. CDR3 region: CASSPDPRFGGTQYF. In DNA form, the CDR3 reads TGCGCCAGCAGCCCAGATCCAAGGTTCGGGGGGACCCAGTACTTC.

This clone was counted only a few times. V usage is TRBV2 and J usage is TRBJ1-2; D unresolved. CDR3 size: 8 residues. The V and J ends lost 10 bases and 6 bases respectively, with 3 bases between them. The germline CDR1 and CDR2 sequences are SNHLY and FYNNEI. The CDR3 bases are TGTGCCATTAATGGCTACACCTTC. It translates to CAINGYTF.